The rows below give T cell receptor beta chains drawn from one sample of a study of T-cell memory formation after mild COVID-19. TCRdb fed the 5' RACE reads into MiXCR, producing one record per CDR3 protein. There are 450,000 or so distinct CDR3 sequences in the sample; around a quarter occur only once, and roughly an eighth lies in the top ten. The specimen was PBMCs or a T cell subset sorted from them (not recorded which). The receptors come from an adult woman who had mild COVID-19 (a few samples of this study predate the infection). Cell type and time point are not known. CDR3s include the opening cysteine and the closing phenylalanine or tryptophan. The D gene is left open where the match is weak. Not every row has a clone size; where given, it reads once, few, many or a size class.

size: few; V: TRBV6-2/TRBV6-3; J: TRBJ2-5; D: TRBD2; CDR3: CASTRLAGTQYF; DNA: TGTGCCAGCACCAGGCTAGCGGGGACCCAGTACTTC
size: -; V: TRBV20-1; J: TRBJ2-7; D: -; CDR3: CSARDSKGRSYEQYF; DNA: TGCAGTGCTAGAGATTCGAAGGGCCGATCCTACGAGCAGTACTTC
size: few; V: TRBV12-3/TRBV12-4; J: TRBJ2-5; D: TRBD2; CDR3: CAIRGGFQETQYF; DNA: TGTGCCATCCGGGGGGGCTTCCAAGAGACCCAGTACTTC
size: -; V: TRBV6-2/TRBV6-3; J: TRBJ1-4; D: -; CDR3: CASSYSKIRDVPEKLFF; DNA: TGTGCCAGCAGTTACTCTAAGATCCGGGACGTACCTGAAAAACTGTTTTTT
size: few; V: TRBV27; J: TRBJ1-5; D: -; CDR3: CASSFVGNQPQHF; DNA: TGTGCCAGCAGTTTCGTGGGCAATCAGCCCCAGCATTTT
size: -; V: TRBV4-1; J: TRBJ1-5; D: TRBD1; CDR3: CASSQEGGQEHQPQHF; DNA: TGCGCCAGCAGCCAAGAAGGCGGACAGGAGCATCAGCCCCAGCATTTT
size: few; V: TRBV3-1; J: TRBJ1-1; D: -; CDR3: CASSHLRAGAFF; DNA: TGTGCCAGCAGCCATTTAAGGGCCGGAGCTTTCTTT
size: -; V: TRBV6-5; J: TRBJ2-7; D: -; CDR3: CASSYSVYGTVTYEQYF; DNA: TGTGCCAGCAGTTACTCTGTCTATGGGACGGTAACCTACGAGCAGTACTTC
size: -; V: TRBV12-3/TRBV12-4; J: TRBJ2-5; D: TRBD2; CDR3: CASSLGREGLETQYF; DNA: TGTGCCAGCAGTTTAGGTCGGGAGGGCCTGGAGACCCAGTACTTC
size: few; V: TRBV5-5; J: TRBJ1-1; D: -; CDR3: CASRVGSNTEAFF; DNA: TGTGCCAGCAGGGTGGGTTCGAACACTGAAGCTTTCTTT
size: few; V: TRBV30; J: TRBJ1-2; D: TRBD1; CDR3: CACSRGTGDGYTF; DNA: TGTGCCTGCAGCCGGGGGACAGGCGATGGCTACACCTTC
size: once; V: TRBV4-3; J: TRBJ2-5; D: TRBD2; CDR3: CASSQDFWASGSFGTQYF; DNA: TGCGCCAGCAGCCAAGATTTCTGGGCTAGCGGGAGTTTCGGGACCCAGTACTTC
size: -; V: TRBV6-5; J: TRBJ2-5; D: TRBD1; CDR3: CASSSRGREYF; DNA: TGTGCCAGCAGTTCCAGGGGGAGAGAGTACTTC
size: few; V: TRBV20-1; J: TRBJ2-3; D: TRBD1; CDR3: CSAPRQGGTDTQYF; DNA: TGCAGTGCTCCCCGACAGGGCGGCACAGATACGCAGTATTTT
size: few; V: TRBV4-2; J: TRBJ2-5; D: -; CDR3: CASSQDGTREETQYF; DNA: TGTGCCAGCAGCCAAGATGGAACGAGGGAAGAGACCCAGTACTTC
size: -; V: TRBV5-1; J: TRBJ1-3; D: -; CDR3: CASSWDLRKYSADTIYF; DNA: TGCGCCAGCAGTTGGGACCTACGGAAATACAGCGCGGACACCATATATTTT
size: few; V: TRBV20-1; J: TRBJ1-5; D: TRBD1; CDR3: CSARQGSQPQHF; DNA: TGCAGTGCAAGACAGGGGAGTCAGCCCCAGCATTTT
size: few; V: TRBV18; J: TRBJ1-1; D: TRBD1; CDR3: CASSPTGGYSPEAFF; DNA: TGTGCCAGCTCACCGACAGGGGGATATTCCCCTGAAGCTTTCTTT
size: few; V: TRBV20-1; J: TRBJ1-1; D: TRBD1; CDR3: CSARSSTGGNTEAFF; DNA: TGCAGTGCTAGATCATCAACAGGGGGGAACACTGAAGCTTTCTTT
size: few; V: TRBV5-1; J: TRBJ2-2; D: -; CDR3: CASSLSQGGHGELFF; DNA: TGCGCCAGCAGCTTGTCACAGGGAGGGCACGGGGAGCTGTTTTTT
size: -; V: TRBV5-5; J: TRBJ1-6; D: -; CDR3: CASSLVGTYNSPLHF; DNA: TGTGCCAGCAGCTTGGTTGGGACCTATAATTCACCCCTCCACTTT
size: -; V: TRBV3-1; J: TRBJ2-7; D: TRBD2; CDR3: CASSQDRGLAGEQYF; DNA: TGTGCCAGCAGCCAAGACCGGGGACTAGCGGGTGAGCAGTACTTC
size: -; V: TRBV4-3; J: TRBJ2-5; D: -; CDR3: CASSQGWGRPQETQYF; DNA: TGCGCCAGCAGCCAAGGGTGGGGGAGACCCCAAGAGACCCAGTACTTC
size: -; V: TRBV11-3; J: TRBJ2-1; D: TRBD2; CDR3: CATSYPGGTELLSGPYNEQFF; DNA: TGTGCCACCTCCTACCCCGGGGGGACGGAACTTCTGTCGGGGCCCTACAATGAGCAGTTCTTC
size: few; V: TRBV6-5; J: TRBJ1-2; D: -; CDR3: CASRRVGGSYGYTF; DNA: TGTGCCAGCAGGAGGGTGGGAGGGAGCTATGGCTACACCTTC
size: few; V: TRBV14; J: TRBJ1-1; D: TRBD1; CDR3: CASSLSGTGVRLNTEAFF; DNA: TGTGCCAGCAGCCTTAGTGGGACAGGGGTACGTTTGAACACTGAAGCTTTCTTT
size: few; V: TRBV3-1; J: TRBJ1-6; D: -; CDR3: CASSQARSGVMDSPLHF; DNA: TGTGCCAGCAGCCAAGCCCGATCAGGGGTTATGGATTCACCCCTCCACTTT
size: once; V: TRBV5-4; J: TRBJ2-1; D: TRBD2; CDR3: CASSGGAGGPYNEQFF; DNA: TGTGCCAGCAGCGGCGGGGCGGGGGGGCCTTACAATGAGCAGTTCTTC
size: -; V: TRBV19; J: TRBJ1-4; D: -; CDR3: CASMDPLGPEIRGEKLFF; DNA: TGTGCCAGTATGGACCCCTTGGGACCTGAAATAAGGGGTGAAAAACTGTTTTTT
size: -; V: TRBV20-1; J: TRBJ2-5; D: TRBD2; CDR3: CSARDTNGLAALQETQYF; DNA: TGCAGTGCTAGAGATACGAATGGACTAGCGGCACTACAAGAGACCCAGTACTTC
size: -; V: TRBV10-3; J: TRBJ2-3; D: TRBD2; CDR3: CAISERLAGPTSTDTQYF; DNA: TGTGCCATCAGTGAGAGACTAGCGGGACCTACTAGCACAGATACGCAGTATTTT
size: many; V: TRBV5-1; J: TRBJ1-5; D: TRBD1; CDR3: CASSLGEGASGNQPQHF; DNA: TGCGCCAGCAGCTTGGGAGAGGGGGCCTCCGGCAATCAGCCCCAGCATTTT
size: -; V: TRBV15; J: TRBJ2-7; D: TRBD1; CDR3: CATSPGTGSSYEQYF; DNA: TGTGCCACCAGCCCCGGGACAGGGAGCTCCTACGAGCAGTACTTC
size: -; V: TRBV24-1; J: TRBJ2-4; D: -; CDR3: CATSGGNRNNAKNIQYF; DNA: TGTGCCACCAGTGGGGGAAACAGGAATAATGCCAAAAACATTCAGTACTTC
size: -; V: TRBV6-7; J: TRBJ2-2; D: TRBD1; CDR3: CASSYPRDRGYGELFF; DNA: TGTGCCAGCAGTTACCCCCGGGACAGGGGATACGGGGAGCTGTTTTTT
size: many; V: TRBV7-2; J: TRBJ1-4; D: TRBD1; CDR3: CASSAGDRTNEKLFF; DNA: TGTGCCAGCAGCGCGGGGGACAGAACTAATGAAAAACTGTTTTTT
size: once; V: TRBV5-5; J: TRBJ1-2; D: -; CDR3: CASSLIADANYGYTF; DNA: TGTGCCAGCAGCTTGATAGCGGACGCTAACTATGGCTACACCTTC
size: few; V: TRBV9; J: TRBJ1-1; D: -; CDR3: CASSVPLEVGVNTEAFF; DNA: TGTGCCAGCAGCGTACCCCTCGAGGTGGGGGTGAACACTGAAGCTTTCTTT
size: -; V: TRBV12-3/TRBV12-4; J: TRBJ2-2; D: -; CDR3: CASSTASSGPNTGELFF; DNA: TGTGCCAGCAGTACCGCCTCCTCGGGGCCGAACACCGGGGAGCTGTTTTTT
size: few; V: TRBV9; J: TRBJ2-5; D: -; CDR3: CASSTGGDQETQYF; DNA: TGTGCCAGCAGCACAGGGGGGGACCAAGAGACCCAGTACTTC
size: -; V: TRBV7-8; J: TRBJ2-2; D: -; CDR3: CASSRRGYQDTGELFF; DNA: TGTGCCAGCAGCCGGCGGGGATACCAGGACACCGGGGAGCTGTTTTTT
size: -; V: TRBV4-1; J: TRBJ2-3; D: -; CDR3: CASSHTGLPGDTQYF; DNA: TGCGCCAGCAGCCACACGGGCCTCCCGGGGGATACGCAGTATTTT
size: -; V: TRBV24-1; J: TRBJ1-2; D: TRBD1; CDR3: CATSDPQGGFSYTF; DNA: TGTGCCACCAGTGATCCTCAGGGGGGATTTAGCTACACCTTC
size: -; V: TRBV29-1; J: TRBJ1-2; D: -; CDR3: CSVPQGYGYGYTF; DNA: TGCAGCGTGCCACAGGGTTATGGCTATGGCTACACCTTC
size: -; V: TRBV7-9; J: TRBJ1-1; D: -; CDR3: CASSPWGVSNTEAFF; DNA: TGTGCCAGCAGCCCGTGGGGGGTCTCTAACACTGAAGCTTTCTTT
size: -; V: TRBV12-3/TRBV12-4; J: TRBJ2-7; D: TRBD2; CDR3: CASRTSGSWNEQYF; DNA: TGTGCCAGTCGGACTAGCGGGAGCTGGAACGAGCAGTACTTC